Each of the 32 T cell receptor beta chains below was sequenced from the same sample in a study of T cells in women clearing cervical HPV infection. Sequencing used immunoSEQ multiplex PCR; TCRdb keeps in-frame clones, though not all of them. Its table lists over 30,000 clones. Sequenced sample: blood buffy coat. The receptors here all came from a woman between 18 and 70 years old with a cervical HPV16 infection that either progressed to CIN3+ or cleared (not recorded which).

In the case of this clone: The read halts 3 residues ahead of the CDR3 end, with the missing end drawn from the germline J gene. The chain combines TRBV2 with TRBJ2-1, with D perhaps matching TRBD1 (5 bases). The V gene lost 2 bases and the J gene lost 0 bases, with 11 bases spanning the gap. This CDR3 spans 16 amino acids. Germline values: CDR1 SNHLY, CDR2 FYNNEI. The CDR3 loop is CASSEQGLGSYNEQFF. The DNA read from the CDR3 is TGTGCCAGCAGTGAACAGGGATTGGGCTCCTACAATGAG.

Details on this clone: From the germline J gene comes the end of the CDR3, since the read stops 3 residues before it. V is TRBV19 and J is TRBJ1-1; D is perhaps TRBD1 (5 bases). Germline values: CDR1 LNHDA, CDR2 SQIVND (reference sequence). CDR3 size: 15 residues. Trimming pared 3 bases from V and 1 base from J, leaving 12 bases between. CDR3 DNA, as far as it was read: TGTGCCAGTAGTATCCAGGGCTGGGGGAACACTGAA. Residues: CASSIQGWGNTE. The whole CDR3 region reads CASSIQGWGNTEAFF.

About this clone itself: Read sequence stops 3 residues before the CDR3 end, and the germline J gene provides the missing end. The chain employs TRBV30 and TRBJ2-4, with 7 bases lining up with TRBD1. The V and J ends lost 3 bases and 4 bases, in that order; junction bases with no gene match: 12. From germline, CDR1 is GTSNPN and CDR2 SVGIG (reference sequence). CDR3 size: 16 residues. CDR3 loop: CAWRRDVGTAKNIQYF. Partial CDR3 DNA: TGTGCCTGGAGGCGTGACGTGGGGACAGCTAAAAACATT. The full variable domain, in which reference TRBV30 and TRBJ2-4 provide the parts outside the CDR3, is SQTIHQWPATLVQPVGSPLSLECTVEGTSNPNLYWYRQAAGRGLQLLFYSVGIGQISSEVPQNLSASRPQDRQFILSSKKLLLSDSGFYLCAWRRDVGTAKNIQYFGAGTRLSVL.

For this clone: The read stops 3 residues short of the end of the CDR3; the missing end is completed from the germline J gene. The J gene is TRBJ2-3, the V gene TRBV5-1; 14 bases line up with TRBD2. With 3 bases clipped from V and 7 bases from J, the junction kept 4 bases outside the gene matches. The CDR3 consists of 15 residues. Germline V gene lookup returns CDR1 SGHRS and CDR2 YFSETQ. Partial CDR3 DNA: TGCGCCAGCAGCTCCGGACTAGCGGGGGGCCATACG. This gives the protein CASSSGLAGGHT. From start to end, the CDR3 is CASSSGLAGGHTQYF.

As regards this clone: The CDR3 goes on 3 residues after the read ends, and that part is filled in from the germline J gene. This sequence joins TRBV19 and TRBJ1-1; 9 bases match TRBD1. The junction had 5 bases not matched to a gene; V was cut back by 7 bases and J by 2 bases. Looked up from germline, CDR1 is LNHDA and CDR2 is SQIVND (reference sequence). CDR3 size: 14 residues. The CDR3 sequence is CASTPGQGNTEAFF. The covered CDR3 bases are TGTGCCAGTACTCCGGGACAGGGAAACACTGAA.

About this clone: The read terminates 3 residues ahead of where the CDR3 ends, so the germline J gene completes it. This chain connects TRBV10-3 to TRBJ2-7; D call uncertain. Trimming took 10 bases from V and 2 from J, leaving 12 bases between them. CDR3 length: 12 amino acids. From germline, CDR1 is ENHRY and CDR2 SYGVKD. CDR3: CATRGSTYEQYF. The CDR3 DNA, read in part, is TGTGCCACCCGCGGCTCTACCTACGAG.

CDR3 protein: CASSRTVNNEQFF. Incomplete CDR3 DNA: TGTGCCAGCAGCCGGACAGTAAACAATGAG. This chain joins TRBV11-2 and TRBJ2-1; tentative D call: TRBD1 (6 bases). The read ends 3 residues early relative to the CDR3; the germline J gene fills the gap. Trimming stripped 5 bases from V and 5 bases from J, with 10 bases between. Germline CDR1 SGHAT, CDR2 FQNNGV. The CDR3 loop spans 13 amino acids.

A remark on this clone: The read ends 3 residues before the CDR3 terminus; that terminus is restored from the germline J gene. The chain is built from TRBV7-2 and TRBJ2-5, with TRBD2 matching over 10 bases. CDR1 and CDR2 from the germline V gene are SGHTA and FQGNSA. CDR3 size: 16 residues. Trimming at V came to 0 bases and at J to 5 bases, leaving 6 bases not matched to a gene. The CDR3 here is CASSLAASGGRETQYF. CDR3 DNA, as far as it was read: TGTGCCAGCAGCTTAGCGGCTAGCGGGGGACGCGAGACC.

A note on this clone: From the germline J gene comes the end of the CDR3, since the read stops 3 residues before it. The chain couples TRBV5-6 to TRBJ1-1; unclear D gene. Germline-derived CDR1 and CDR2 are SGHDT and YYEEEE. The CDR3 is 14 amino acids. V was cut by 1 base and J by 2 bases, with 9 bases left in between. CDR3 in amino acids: CASSLLGSNTEAFF. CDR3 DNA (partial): TGTGCCAGCAGCTTGTTGGGCAGTAACACTGAA.

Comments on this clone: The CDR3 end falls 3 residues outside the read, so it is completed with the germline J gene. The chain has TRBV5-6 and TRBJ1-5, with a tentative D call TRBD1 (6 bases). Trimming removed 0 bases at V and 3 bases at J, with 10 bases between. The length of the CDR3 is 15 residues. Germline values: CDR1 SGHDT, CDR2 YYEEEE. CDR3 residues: CASSLGQVTNQPQHF. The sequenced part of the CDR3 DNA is TGTGCCAGCAGCTTGGGACAGGTTACCAATCAGCCC. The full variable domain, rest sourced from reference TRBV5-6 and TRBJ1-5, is DAGVTQSPTHLIKTRGQQVTLRCSPKSGHDTVSWYQQALGQGPQFIFQYYEEEERQRGNFPDRFSGHQFPNYSSELNVNALLLGDSALYLCASSLGQVTNQPQHFGDGTRLSIL.

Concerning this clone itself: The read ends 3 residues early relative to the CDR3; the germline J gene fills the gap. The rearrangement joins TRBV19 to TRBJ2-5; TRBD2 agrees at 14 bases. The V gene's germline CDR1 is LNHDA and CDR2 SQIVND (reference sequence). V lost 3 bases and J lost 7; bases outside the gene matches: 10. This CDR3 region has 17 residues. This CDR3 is CASSIGLAGGPMGTQYF. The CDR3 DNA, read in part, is TGTGCCAGTAGTATTGGACTAGCGGGGGGCCCCATGGGGACC. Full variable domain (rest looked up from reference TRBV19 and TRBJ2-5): DGGITQSPKYLFRKEGQNVTLSCEQNLNHDAMYWYRQDPGQGLRLIYYSQIVNDFQKGDIAEGYSVSREKKESFPLTVTSAQKNPTAFYLCASSIGLAGGPMGTQYFGPGTRLLVL.

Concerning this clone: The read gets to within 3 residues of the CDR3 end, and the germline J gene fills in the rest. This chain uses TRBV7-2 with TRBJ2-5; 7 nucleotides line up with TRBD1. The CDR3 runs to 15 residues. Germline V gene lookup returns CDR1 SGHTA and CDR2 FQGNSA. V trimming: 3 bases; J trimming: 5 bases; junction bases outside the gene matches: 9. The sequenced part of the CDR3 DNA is TGTGCCAGCAGCTTTCAACAGGGGAGCTTGGAGACC. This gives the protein CASSFQQGSLET. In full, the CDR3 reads CASSFQQGSLETQYF.

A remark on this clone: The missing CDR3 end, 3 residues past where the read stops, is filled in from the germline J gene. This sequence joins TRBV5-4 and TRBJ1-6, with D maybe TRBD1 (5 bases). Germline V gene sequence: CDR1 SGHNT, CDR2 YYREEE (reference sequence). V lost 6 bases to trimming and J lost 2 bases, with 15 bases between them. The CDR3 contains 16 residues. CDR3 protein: CASTNGGGTYNSPLHF. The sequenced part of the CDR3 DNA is TGTGCCAGCACCAATGGCGGGGGAACCTATAATTCACCC.

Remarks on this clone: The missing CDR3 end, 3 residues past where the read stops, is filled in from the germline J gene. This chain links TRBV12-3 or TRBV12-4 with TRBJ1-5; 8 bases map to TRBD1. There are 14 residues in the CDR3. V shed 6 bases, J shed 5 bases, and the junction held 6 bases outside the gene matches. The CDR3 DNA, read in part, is TGTGCCAGCAGAGAGGACAGGGCAGATCAGCCC. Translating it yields CASREDRADQP. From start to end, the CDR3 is CASREDRADQPQHF.

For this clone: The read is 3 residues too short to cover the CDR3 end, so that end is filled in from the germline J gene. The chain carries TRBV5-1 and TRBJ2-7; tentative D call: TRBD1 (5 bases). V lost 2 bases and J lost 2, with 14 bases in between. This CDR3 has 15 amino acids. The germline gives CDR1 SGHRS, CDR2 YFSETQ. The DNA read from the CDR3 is TGCGCCAGCAGCTTAGGTCCAGGGTCCACCTACGAG. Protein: CASSLGPGSTYE. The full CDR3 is CASSLGPGSTYEQYF.

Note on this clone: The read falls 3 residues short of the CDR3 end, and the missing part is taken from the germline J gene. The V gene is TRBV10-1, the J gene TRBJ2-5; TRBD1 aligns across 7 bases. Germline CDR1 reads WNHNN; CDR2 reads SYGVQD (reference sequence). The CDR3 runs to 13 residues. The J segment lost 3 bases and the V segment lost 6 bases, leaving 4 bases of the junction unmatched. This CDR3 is CASSGQVKETQYF. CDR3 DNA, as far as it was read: TGCGCCAGCAGCGGACAGGTCAAAGAGACC.

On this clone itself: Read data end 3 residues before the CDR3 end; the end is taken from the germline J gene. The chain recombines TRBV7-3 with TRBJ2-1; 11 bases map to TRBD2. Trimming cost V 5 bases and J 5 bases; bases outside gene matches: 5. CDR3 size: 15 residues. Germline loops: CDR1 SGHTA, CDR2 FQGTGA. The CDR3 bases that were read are TGTGCCAGCAGCCTTCGACTAGCGGGAAACAATGAG. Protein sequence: CASSLRLAGNNE. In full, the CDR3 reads CASSLRLAGNNEQFF.

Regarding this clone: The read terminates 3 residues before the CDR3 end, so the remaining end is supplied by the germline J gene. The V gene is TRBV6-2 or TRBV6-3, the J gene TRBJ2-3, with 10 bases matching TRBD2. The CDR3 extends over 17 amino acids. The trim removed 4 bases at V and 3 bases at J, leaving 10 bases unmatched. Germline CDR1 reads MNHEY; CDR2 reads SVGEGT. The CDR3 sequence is CASSSRGSGLATDTQYF. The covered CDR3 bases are TGTGCCAGCAGTTCCCGGGGGTCGGGACTAGCGACAGATACG.

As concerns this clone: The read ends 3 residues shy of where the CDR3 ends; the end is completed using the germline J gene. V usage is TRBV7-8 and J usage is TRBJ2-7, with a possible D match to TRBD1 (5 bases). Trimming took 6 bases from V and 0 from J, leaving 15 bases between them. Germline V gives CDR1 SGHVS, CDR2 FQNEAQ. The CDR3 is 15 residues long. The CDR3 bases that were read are TGTGCCAGCAGTTTTTTGGTAGGGGACTCCTACGAG. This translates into CASSFLVGDSYE. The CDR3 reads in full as CASSFLVGDSYEQYF.

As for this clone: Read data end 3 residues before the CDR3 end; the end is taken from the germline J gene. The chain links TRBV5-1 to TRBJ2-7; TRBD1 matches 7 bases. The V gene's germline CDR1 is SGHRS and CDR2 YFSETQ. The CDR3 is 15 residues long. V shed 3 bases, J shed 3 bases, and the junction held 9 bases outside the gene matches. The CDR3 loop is CASSWDGQANYEQYF. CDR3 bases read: TGCGCCAGCAGCTGGGATGGACAGGCCAACTACGAG.

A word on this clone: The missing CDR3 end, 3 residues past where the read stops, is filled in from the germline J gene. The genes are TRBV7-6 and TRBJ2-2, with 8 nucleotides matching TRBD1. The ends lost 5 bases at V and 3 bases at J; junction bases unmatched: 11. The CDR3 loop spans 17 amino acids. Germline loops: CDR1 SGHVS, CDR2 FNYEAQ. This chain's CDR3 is CASSHPRYRGDTGELFF. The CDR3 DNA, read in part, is TGTGCCAGCAGCCACCCGCGTTACAGGGGGGACACCGGGGAG.

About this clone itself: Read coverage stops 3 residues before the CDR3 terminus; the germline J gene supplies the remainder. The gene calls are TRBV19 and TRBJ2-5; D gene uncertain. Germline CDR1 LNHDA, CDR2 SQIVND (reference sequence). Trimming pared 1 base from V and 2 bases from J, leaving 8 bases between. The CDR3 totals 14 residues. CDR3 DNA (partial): TGTGCCAGTAGTATAGGGCTCTTACAAGAGACC. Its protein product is CASSIGLLQET. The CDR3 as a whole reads CASSIGLLQETQYF.

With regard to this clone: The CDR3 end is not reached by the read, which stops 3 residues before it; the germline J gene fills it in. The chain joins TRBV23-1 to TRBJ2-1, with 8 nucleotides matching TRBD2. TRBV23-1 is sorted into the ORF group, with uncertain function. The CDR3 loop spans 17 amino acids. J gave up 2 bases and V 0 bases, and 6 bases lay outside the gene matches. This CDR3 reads CASSQSAEAGAYNEQFF. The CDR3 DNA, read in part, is TGCGCCAGCAGTCAATCGGCGGAAGCGGGGGCCTACAATGAG.

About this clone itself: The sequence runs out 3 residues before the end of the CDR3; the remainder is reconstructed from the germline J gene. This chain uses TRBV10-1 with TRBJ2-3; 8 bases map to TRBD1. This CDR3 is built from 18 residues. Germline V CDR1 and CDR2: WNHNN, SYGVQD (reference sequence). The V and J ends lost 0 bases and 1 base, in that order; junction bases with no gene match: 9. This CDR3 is CASSESAATGARTDTQYF. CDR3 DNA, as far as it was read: TGCGCCAGCAGTGAGTCGGCTGCGACAGGGGCCCGCACAGATACG.

The CDR3 here is CASATETGTLRVTIYF. CDR3 bases read: TGTGCCAGCGCTACCGAGACCGGGACACTGAGGGTTACC. The V call is TRBV12-3 or TRBV12-4, the J call TRBJ1-3; the D gene is possibly TRBD1 (6 bases). The observed sequence ends 3 residues before the CDR3 terminus, with the missing tail filled in from the germline J gene. The CDR3 extends over 16 amino acids.

CDR3 bases read: TGCGCCAGCAGCCGGGAGGGGATGAACACTGAA. It translates to CASSREGMNTE. The entire CDR3 is CASSREGMNTEAFF. The V gene is TRBV5-1, the J gene TRBJ1-1; TRBD1 is a possible D gene (5 bases). The CDR3 goes on 3 residues after the read ends, and that part is filled in from the germline J gene. Per the germline V gene, CDR1 is SGHRS and CDR2 is YFSETQ. The V and J ends lost 4 bases and 0 bases respectively, with 10 bases between them. The CDR3 sequence is 14 residues long.

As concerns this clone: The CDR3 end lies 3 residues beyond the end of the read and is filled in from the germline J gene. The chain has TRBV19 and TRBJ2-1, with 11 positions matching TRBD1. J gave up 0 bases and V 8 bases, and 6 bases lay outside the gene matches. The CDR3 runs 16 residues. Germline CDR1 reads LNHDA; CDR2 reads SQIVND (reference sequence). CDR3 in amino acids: CASGQGARGSYNEQFF. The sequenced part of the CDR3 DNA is TGTGCCAGTGGACAGGGGGCCCGCGGCTCCTACAATGAG. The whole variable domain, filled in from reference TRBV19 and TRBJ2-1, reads DGGITQSPKYLFRKEGQNVTLSCEQNLNHDAMYWYRQDPGQGLRLIYYSQIVNDFQKGDIAEGYSVSREKKESFPLTVTSAQKNPTAFYLCASGQGARGSYNEQFFGPGTRLTVL.

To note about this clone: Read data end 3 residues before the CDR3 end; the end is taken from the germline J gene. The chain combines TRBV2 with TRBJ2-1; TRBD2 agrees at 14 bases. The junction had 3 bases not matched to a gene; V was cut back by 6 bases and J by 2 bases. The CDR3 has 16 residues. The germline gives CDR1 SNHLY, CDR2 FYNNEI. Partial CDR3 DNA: TGTGCCAGCAGGGGGACTAGCGGGGGACCCTACAATGAG. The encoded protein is CASRGTSGGPYNE. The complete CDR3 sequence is CASRGTSGGPYNEQFF.

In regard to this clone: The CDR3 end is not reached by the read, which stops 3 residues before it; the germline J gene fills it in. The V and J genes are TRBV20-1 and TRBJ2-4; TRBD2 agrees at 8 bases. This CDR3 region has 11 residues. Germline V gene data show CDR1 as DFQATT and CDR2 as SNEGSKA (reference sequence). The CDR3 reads CSARAGGIQYF. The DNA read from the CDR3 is TGCAGTGCTAGAGCGGGGGGGATT.

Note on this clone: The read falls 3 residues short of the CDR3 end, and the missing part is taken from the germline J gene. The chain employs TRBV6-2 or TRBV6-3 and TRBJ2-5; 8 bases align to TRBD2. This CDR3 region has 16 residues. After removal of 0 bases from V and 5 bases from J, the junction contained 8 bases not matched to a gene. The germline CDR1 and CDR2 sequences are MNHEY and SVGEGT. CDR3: CASSYSLGLGDETQYF. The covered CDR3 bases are TGTGCCAGCAGTTACTCTTTGGGACTAGGTGACGAGACC.

The sequenced part of the CDR3 DNA is TGCGCCAGCAGCTTGAACGGGGGGCTAGAA. This encodes CASSLNGGLE. The entire CDR3 protein is CASSLNGGLEAFF. J is TRBJ1-1 and V is TRBV5-1; tentative D call: TRBD1 (6 bases). The read comes to an end 3 residues before the CDR3 does, leaving the germline J gene to fill in the end. CDR1 SGHRS and CDR2 YFSETQ come from the germline V gene. This CDR3 is 13 amino acids long.

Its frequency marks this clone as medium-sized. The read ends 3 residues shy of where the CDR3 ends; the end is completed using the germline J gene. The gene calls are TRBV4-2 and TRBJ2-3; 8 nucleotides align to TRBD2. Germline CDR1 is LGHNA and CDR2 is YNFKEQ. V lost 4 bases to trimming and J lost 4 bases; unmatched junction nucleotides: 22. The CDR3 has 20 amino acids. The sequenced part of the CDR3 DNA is TGTGCCAGCAGCCCCGCCGGCATGGCGGGGGGTTATGGTCGTTCAGATACG. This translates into CASSPAGMAGGYGRSDT. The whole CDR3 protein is CASSPAGMAGGYGRSDTQYF.